A single sample gave rise to the 26 T cell receptor beta chains below, sequenced in a study of somatic mutations in cytotoxic T cells in rheumatoid arthritis. Assay: immunoSEQ multiplex PCR; the TCRdb copy retains only in-frame clones and omits some. This sample has approximately 17,000 clones, with over 65% found just once. Sequencing was performed on CD8+ T cells sorted from blood. These receptors were obtained from an adult with rheumatoid arthritis.

The chain carries TRBV5-6 and TRBJ2-1; D possibly corresponds to TRBD2 (6 bases). Germline V gene lookup returns CDR1 SGHDT and CDR2 YYEEEE. This CDR3 comprises 11 residues. V was clipped by 3 bases and J by 12 bases, with 10 bases between them. Written as DNA, the CDR3 is TGTGCCAGCAGCTCGCAGGGAGGGCAGTTCTTC. Its protein is CASSSQGGQFF.

This clone turned up a few times. The J gene is TRBJ1-2, the V gene TRBV27; tentatively, D is TRBD1 (6 bases). The germline V gene encodes CDR1 MNHEY and CDR2 SMNVEV (reference sequence). Trimming cost V 3 bases and J 5 bases, with 10 bases left between them. There are 13 residues in the CDR3. In DNA, the CDR3 is TGTGCCAGCAGTTTGGGGACAACTTATGGCTACACCTTC. Translation: CASSLGTTYGYTF.

This clone was seen once. The rearrangement joins TRBV4-1 to TRBJ2-7; a weak D match, TRBD2 (7 bases). V was cut by 4 bases and J by 2 bases, with 15 bases left in between. Germline V lookup: CDR1 MGHRA, CDR2 YSYEKL. The length of the CDR3 is 15 residues. The CDR3 loop reads CASSPRGGFPYEQYF. The CDR3, as DNA: TGCGCCAGCAGCCCAAGGGGGGGGTTTCCCTACGAGCAGTACTTC.

As for this clone: An end of the junction differs from the germline gene, which may be a read error. The CDR3 bases are TGCGCCAGCACCACCAGATACAGGGCACCCCAAGAGATCCAGTACTTC. It specifies CASTTRYRAPQEIQYF. The gene calls are TRBV10-2 and TRBJ2-5, with D perhaps matching TRBD1 (6 bases). From germline, CDR1 is WSHSY and CDR2 SAAADI. The CDR3 is 16 amino acids.

The chain employs TRBV9 and TRBJ1-3; 8 bases map to TRBD1. The CDR3 runs 15 residues. Unmatched junction bases numbered 6, after V lost 0 bases and J lost 7 bases. CDR1 is SGDLS and CDR2 is YYNGEE in the germline V gene. The CDR3 sequence: CASSVAAGQVNTIYF. The CDR3, as DNA: TGTGCCAGCAGCGTAGCAGCGGGACAGGTTAACACCATATATTTT. The variable domain in full, completed from reference TRBV9 and TRBJ1-3, reads DSGVTQTPKHLITATGQRVTLRCSPRSGDLSVYWYQQSLDQGLQFLIQYYNGEERAKGNILERFSAQQFPDLHSELNLSSLELGDSALYFCASSVAAGQVNTIYFGEGSWLTVV.

The chain couples TRBV19 to TRBJ2-2; D ambiguous. V gave up 3 bases and J gave up 4 bases, with 6 bases separating them. The germline gives CDR1 LNHDA, CDR2 SQIVND (reference sequence). This CDR3 has 13 amino acids. The CDR3 DNA reads TGTGCCAGTAGTATGTGGTCCACCGGGGAGCTGTTTTTT. The encoded protein is CASSMWSTGELFF.

The chain joins TRBV4-1 to TRBJ2-1, with D possibly matching TRBD1 (5 bases). V lost 1 base, J lost 2 bases, and 9 bases lay in between. The germline V gene encodes CDR1 MGHRA and CDR2 YSYEKL. This CDR3 is 15 amino acids long. DNA for the CDR3: TGCGCCAGCAGCCAAGTTATAGGGGCCTACAATGAGCAGTTCTTC. Translated, it gives CASSQVIGAYNEQFF.

The genes are TRBV7-6 and TRBJ1-2; no firm D call. This CDR3 is built from 15 residues. In germline, CDR1 is SGHVS, CDR2 FNYEAQ. V was cut by 2 bases and J by 2 bases, with 12 bases left in between. This CDR3 is CASSLTPGKNYGYTF. In DNA form, the CDR3 reads TGTGCCAGCAGCTTAACACCGGGGAAAAACTATGGCTACACCTTC.

The chain recombines TRBV19 with TRBJ1-1; TRBD1 might be the D (5 bases). The CDR3 covers 16 residues. Germline V gene sequence: CDR1 LNHDA, CDR2 SQIVND (reference sequence). Trimming left V 2 bases short and J 2 bases short, with 15 bases between. CDR3 region: CASSITGGSVNTEAFF. For the CDR3, the DNA is TGTGCCAGTAGTATAACGGGGGGTTCGGTAAACACTGAAGCTTTCTTT.

The J gene is TRBJ1-1, the V gene TRBV2; unclear D gene. CDR1 SNHLY and CDR2 FYNNEI come from the germline V gene. The CDR3 spans 14 residues. V was shortened by 8 bases and J by 1 base, with 14 bases between the two germline ends. The CDR3 sequence: CASGREERNTEAFF. In nucleotides, the CDR3 is TGTGCCAGCGGTAGGGAGGAGAGGAACACTGAAGCTTTCTTT.

The chain carries TRBV2 and TRBJ2-7; D remains ambiguous. The germline V gene has CDR1 SNHLY and CDR2 FYNNEI. Trimming cost V 11 bases and J 0 bases, with 11 bases left between them. This CDR3 comprises 12 residues. The CDR3 region is CAVKRYSYEQYF. For the CDR3, the DNA is TGTGCCGTAAAACGTTACTCCTACGAGCAGTACTTC.

This chain links TRBV29-1 with TRBJ2-7; D remains unclear. V lost 7 bases and J 6 bases, leaving 10 bases between the germline ends. This CDR3 has 10 residues. Germline CDR1 is SQVTM and CDR2 is ANQGSEA. The CDR3 DNA reads TGCAGCGCCTATCAAGGCGAGCAGTACTTC. Translated: CSAYQGEQYF.

The V call is TRBV7-9, the J call TRBJ2-7; 8 bases map to TRBD1. This CDR3 region has 14 residues. CDR1 is SEHNR and CDR2 is FQNEAQ in the germline V gene (reference sequence). V lost 1 base, J lost 2 bases, and 1 base stayed unmatched. CDR3 DNA sequence: TGTGCCAGCAGCTTAGGGACAGGGACCTACGAGCAGTACTTC. Encoded protein: CASSLGTGTYEQYF.

The J gene is TRBJ2-5, the V gene TRBV7-9, with 8 bases aligning to TRBD1. CDR3 length: 15 residues. Germline-derived CDR1 and CDR2 are SEHNR and FQNEAQ (reference sequence). Trimming took 1 base from V and 3 from J; bases not matched to a gene: 4. CDR3 loop: CASSLVGQGKETQYF. As DNA, the CDR3 is TGTGCCAGCAGCTTAGTAGGACAGGGAAAAGAGACCCAGTACTTC. Complete variable domain (other parts from reference TRBV7-9 and TRBJ2-5): DTGVSQNPRHKITKRGQNVTFRCDPISEHNRLYWYRQTLGQGPEFLTYFQNEAQLEKSRLLSDRFSAERPKGSFSTLEIQRTEQGDSAMYLCASSLVGQGKETQYFGPGTRLLVL.

The chain couples TRBV11-2 to TRBJ2-1, with D hard to call. The V gene lost 5 bases and the J gene lost 9 bases, with 11 bases spanning the gap. This CDR3 is built from 12 residues. Germline V gene data show CDR1 as SGHAT and CDR2 as FQNNGV. The CDR3 DNA follows: TGTGCCAGCAGCCCCGAGTCCGTTGAGCAGTTCTTC. Its translation: CASSPESVEQFF. The full variable domain, its missing parts supplied by reference TRBV11-2 and TRBJ2-1, is EAGVAQSPRYKIIEKRQSVAFWCNPISGHATLYWYQQILGQGPKLLIQFQNNGVVDDSQLPKDRFSAERLKGVDSTLKIQPAKLEDSAVYLCASSPESVEQFFGPGTRLTVL.

The genes are TRBV7-9 and TRBJ2-1, with D tentatively TRBD2 (5 bases). V was pared by 5 bases and J by 7 bases, with 12 bases between. Per germline, CDR1 SEHNR and CDR2 FQNEAQ (reference sequence). The CDR3 is 13 residues long. The chain's CDR3 is CASSHGGINEQFF. The CDR3 nucleotides read TGTGCCAGCAGCCACGGAGGTATAAATGAGCAGTTCTTC. Combining the CDR3 with reference TRBV7-9 and TRBJ2-1 gives the whole variable domain DTGVSQNPRHKITKRGQNVTFRCDPISEHNRLYWYRQTLGQGPEFLTYFQNEAQLEKSRLLSDRFSAERPKGSFSTLEIQRTEQGDSAMYLCASSHGGINEQFFGPGTRLTVL.

This chain uses TRBV27 with TRBJ1-4; D is undetermined. Per germline, CDR1 MNHEY and CDR2 SMNVEV (reference sequence). CDR3 length: 15 amino acids. With 5 bases removed from V and 0 bases from J, the gap between germline ends came to 10 bases. DNA for the CDR3: TGTGCCAGCAGTCTTCAAAGTGCAACTAATGAAAAACTGTTTTTT. This sequence encodes CASSLQSATNEKLFF.

The chain recombines TRBV6-6 with TRBJ1-4; D might be TRBD1 (5 bases). Germline values: CDR1 MNHNY, CDR2 SVGAGI (reference sequence). The CDR3 totals 12 residues. Between the trimmed V and J ends, which lost 2 bases and 8 bases, there was a span of 6 bases. CDR3 bases: TGTGCCAGCAGTTACGAGGGGGAAAAACTGTTTTTT. The encoded protein is CASSYEGEKLFF.

The rearrangement joins TRBV27 to TRBJ1-1; TRBD1 matches 10 bases. There are 17 residues in the CDR3. The junction had 15 bases not matched to a gene; V was cut back by 5 bases and J by 6 bases. Germline V gene data show CDR1 as MNHEY and CDR2 as SMNVEV (reference sequence). CDR3 DNA: TGTGCCAGCAGTCTCTCCTTTCGTGGACAGGGGGGGGCTGAAGCTTTCTTT. It encodes CASSLSFRGQGGAEAFF.

The CDR3 protein is CASSWGATNEKLFF. CDR3 sequence (DNA): TGTGCCAGCAGTTGGGGTGCAACTAATGAAAAACTGTTTTTT. V is TRBV27 and J is TRBJ1-4; D gene uncertain. CDR1 MNHEY and CDR2 SMNVEV come from the germline V gene (reference sequence). This CDR3 is 14 amino acids long. V lost 4 bases, J lost 0 bases, and 6 bases lay in between.

CDR3 in DNA: TGTGCCACCGGGGGGTCTGGTAGCGGGCCTCCAGATACGCAGTATTTT. It translates to CATGGSGSGPPDTQYF. The chain employs TRBV15 and TRBJ2-3; 7 nucleotides agree with TRBD2. The CDR3 covers 16 residues. Losses at the gene ends were 8 bases for V and 4 bases for J; bases not matched to a gene: 15. Germline CDR1 LNHNV, CDR2 YYDKDF (reference sequence).

The chain recombines TRBV7-2 with TRBJ2-3; 14 bases map to TRBD2. Trimming cost V 5 bases and J 6 bases; bases outside gene matches: 4. CDR1 SGHTA and CDR2 FQGNSA come from the germline V gene. The length of the CDR3 is 15 residues. CDR3 DNA: TGTGCCAGCAGCCGCAGGACTAGCGGGGGGGATACGCAGTATTTT. Translation: CASSRRTSGGDTQYF.

The chain combines TRBV27 with TRBJ1-4; perhaps TRBD1 as D (6 bases). Germline CDR1 is MNHEY and CDR2 is SMNVEV (reference sequence). With 5 bases removed from V and 3 bases from J, the gap between germline ends came to 13 bases. The CDR3 consists of 15 residues. The CDR3 protein is CASSLRDRSNEKLFF. The CDR3 region has the DNA TGTGCCAGCAGTCTTCGAGACAGGTCTAATGAAAAACTGTTTTTT.

The chain couples TRBV4-1 to TRBJ2-3; D gene uncertain. In germline, CDR1 is MGHRA, CDR2 YSYEKL. The V end was cut by 4 bases, the J end by 7 bases, with 24 bases between. The CDR3 runs to 17 residues. The CDR3 DNA follows: TGCGCCAGCAGCCGCATACTACTCGCCGGTGCCCTTAATACGCAGTATTTT. This gives the protein CASSRILLAGALNTQYF.

This chain uses TRBV4-1 with TRBJ2-5, with unresolved D. The CDR3 has 15 amino acids. Germline V gene sequence: CDR1 MGHRA, CDR2 YSYEKL. The germline V and J ends were trimmed by 3 bases and 3 bases, with 14 bases remaining between them. The DNA of the CDR3 is TGCGCCAGCAGCCACCTCCCGGACGGTAAAGAGACCCAGTACTTC. Its translation is CASSHLPDGKETQYF.

The chain recombines TRBV13 with TRBJ1-2; D is ambiguous. From germline, CDR1 is PRHDT and CDR2 FYEKMQ (reference sequence). This CDR3 region has 17 residues. The germline V and J ends were trimmed by 0 bases and 0 bases, with 14 bases remaining between them. CDR3 nucleotides: TGTGCCAGCAGCTTAGGGACAATACCCGAAACTAACTATGGCTACACCTTC. Protein: CASSLGTIPETNYGYTF. Complete variable domain (other parts from reference TRBV13 and TRBJ1-2): AAGVIQSPRHLIKEKRETATLKCYPIPRHDTVYWYQQGPGQDPQFLISFYEKMQSDKGSIPDRFSAQQFSDYHSELNMSSLELGDSALYFCASSLGTIPETNYGYTFGSGTRLTVV.